This T cell receptor (beta chain) was documented in a study of cytomegalovirus exposure and HLA in healthy donors. Points from the study as a whole: Donor immune exposure was known only as CMV serostatus. Cytomegalovirus association was listed for 164 TCR beta chains. Donors belonging to an Asian-associated ancestry cluster reportedly showed fewer N-insertions in productive TCRs than the roughly 670-donor mean, according to what a later analysis found. Rare TCR sequences predominated, though certain public TCRs were found in many donors.

With 60 Vbeta and 13 Jbeta primers, the PCR was carried out. Data came from immunoSEQ multiplex PCR; TCRdb stores just in-frame clones and leaves some out. The sample has about 140,000 clones; 75% to 90% are singletons. This clone has only a few counts. Its target is unknown. The CDR3 extends over 15 amino acids. The germline V gene encodes CDR1 MGHRA and CDR2 YSYEKL. V gave up 3 bases and J gave up 6 bases; unmatched junction bases: 5. This receptor was taken from a man aged 40-50 years in good health and CMV-seronegative. This chain links TRBV4-1 with TRBJ1-5; 10 bases line up with TRBD1. Sequenced: PBMCs. The CDR3 nucleotides read TGCGCCAGCAGCCAGGGAGGGACAGGGGTTCAGCCCCAGCATTTT. Its translation: CASSQGGTGVQPQHF.